The rows below give T cell receptor beta chains drawn from one sample of a study of memory CD4+ T cells and cytomegalovirus serostatus. Sequencing was performed with immunoSEQ multiplex PCR; in TCRdb, only in-frame clones are kept and a portion is missing. The table shows around 54,000 clones, with about 80% occurring only once. The sequencing input was memory CD4+ T cells from blood. Receptor source: an adult in good health and CMV-seropositive. The CDR3 runs from the conserved cysteine through the conserved F or W. Fields, in order: V gene, J gene, CDR3 length, D gene, CDR3 protein. D genes are given only for firm matches.

TRBV27,TRBJ2-5,15,TRBD2,CASRVSGSGRETQYF
TRBV4-2,TRBJ2-1,16,.,CASSHISSPGDNEQFF
TRBV5-1,TRBJ2-1,13,.,CASSLDSYNEQFF
TRBV11-3,TRBJ2-1,11,.,CASGQRDEQFF
TRBV4-2,TRBJ2-2,18,TRBD2,CASSREGGLAGYTGELFF
TRBV29-1,TRBJ1-2,11,.,CSAAELYGYTF
TRBV10-3,TRBJ2-7,15,.,CAISEWEGWADEQYF
TRBV15,TRBJ2-1,15,.,CATQGAGRGSDEQFF
TRBV7-9,TRBJ2-7,14,.,CASGKGGGVYEQYF
TRBV11-2,TRBJ1-5,15,.,CASSSQPGSDQPQHF
TRBV5-1,TRBJ2-5,14,.,CASSLVTSLETQYF
TRBV18,TRBJ1-5,16,TRBD1,CASSPKGQGGNQPQHF
TRBV7-2,TRBJ2-7,14,TRBD1,CASSTGQGPLEQYF
TRBV28,TRBJ2-3,15,TRBD2,CASSQIAGGTDTQYF
TRBV7-8,TRBJ2-5,14,.,CASSKRRAGETQYF
TRBV5-1,TRBJ2-7,15,TRBD1,CASSLFGQGIGEQYF
TRBV9,TRBJ2-3,17,TRBD2,CASSVAPAGGGTDTQYF
TRBV28,TRBJ1-5,11,.,CASTSQSAQHF
TRBV7-9,TRBJ1-1,16,.,CASSSRGGGANTEAFF
TRBV28,TRBJ2-1,13,TRBD1,CASGTGSYNEQFF
TRBV5-1,TRBJ2-6,18,TRBD1,CASSYRDREAVGANVLTF
TRBV13,TRBJ1-2,12,.,CASSLFGDGYTF
TRBV5-6,TRBJ1-1,14,.,CASSLGAAYTEAFF
TRBV5-8,TRBJ2-1,17,TRBD1,CASSRLGWTGGGNEQFF
TRBV7-9,TRBJ2-7,12,TRBD2,CVAGGGSYEQYF
TRBV7-9,TRBJ2-5,15,.,CASRYGDSGGETQYF
TRBV12-5,TRBJ1-2,17,.,CASGLVKQGKGNYGYTF
TRBV7-6,TRBJ1-2,13,TRBD1,CASSLGQGNGYTF
TRBV19,TRBJ2-7,13,.,CASSIESRSEQYF
TRBV7-2,TRBJ2-4,14,.,CASSQGSGRNIQYF
TRBV4-3,TRBJ1-2,14,.,CASSQEIRGNGYTF
TRBV28,TRBJ1-2,16,.,CASSSPRRGRGFGYTF
TRBV11-2,TRBJ2-7,14,TRBD2,CASSPSGRGYEQYF
TRBV12-5,TRBJ2-2,15,TRBD2,CASGLASGYTGELFF
TRBV6-4,TRBJ2-1,15,TRBD2,CASSDSSGRINEQFF
TRBV5-5,TRBJ2-7,12,.,CASSLGPGEQYF
TRBV10-3,TRBJ1-5,13,.,CAINDDFNQPQHF
TRBV6-1,TRBJ1-5,16,.,CASSDALPYSNQPQHF
TRBV28,TRBJ1-1,13,.,CASVRGGGTEAFF
TRBV7-6,TRBJ2-3,13,TRBD1,CASSSTGADTQYF
TRBV30,TRBJ1-2,11,.,CAWSVQGGYTF
TRBV13,TRBJ2-2,15,TRBD1,CASSADTGDYGELFF
TRBV28,TRBJ1-2,12,TRBD1,CASSSGGHGYTF
TRBV7-2,TRBJ2-3,13,.,CASSPQGGGTQYF
TRBV29-1,TRBJ2-3,10,.,CSALTPGVYF
TRBV11-2,TRBJ2-2,15,TRBD2,CASSLSGRRTGELFF
TRBV6-1,TRBJ1-2,11,.,CATTRDYGYTF
TRBV4-1,TRBJ2-1,17,TRBD2,CASSQVRTGGHHNEQFF
TRBV30,TRBJ1-2,13,.,CAWSVGGAYGYTF
TRBV19,TRBJ1-1,14,.,CASSIQGIDTEAFF